What follows is one T cell receptor (beta chain) and its context. Its recognized antigen is unknown. No per-base quality is available; no much larger clone lies one base away. The data belong to a study of identical twins (dated by TCRdb to between 2015 and 2016). Regarding the research as a whole: To test whether fetal clonotypes persist, this study deep-sequenced TCR alpha and beta repertoires from monozygotic twins, from unrelated adults of various ages, and from cord blood. To rule out contamination, replicate twin experiments were performed at different times with different library preparation protocols.

All donors were healthy Caucasians. The twin cohort consisted of three pairs of female monozygotic twins, all aged roughly 18 to 29 years. CD4+ and CD8+ T cell populations were isolated with positive isolation kits from Invitrogen. Library preparation was by 5' RACE. Sequenced on an Illumina HiSeq 2000. A universal primer binding site was added through template switching, and the final cDNA carried a unique molecular identifier so that TCR cDNA molecules could be counted accurately. Specific primers in the conserved constant-segment region were used to synthesize first-strand cDNA for the TCR alpha and beta chains. Each cDNA library was double barcoded, with a SMART-Mk sample barcode plus Illumina barcodes, to control for contamination. Two successive PCR steps introduced TruSeq adapter sequences along with Illumina sample barcodes. Sequencing of the TCR alpha and beta cDNA libraries was done on the Illumina HiSeq platform using custom primers. In the source study's methods: MiGEC processed the raw reads to extract unique molecular identifiers, while MiXCR was used to determine the CDR3 positions. Recombination models were inferred per individual with the repgenHMM and IGoR tools using an EM algorithm. Shared clonotypes were analyzed with the tcR package in R, and sharing was normalized by the product of cloneset sizes. To study raw recombination free of thymic and clonal selection effects, out-of-frame nonproductive sequences were analyzed. Starting from the raw public reads, TCRdb applied fastp trimming at Q25, assembled clones with MiXCR and retained in-frame beta chains. CDR3 protein sequences are deduplicated, and each keeps its most common genes and DNA. The V and J calls and clone size are TCRdb's, not the authors'. The sample records roughly 470,000 distinct CDR3 sequences, roughly an eighth of which are singletons. The ten biggest clones cover more than 0.8% of the sample.

What the research found in general, with its limitations: Invariant T cells such as MAIT and iNKT could partly confound zero-insertion analyses, though diverse VJ usage argued against this for most clonotypes. Because the same donors could not be followed over many years, conclusions were based on cross-sectional statistical analysis. Abundant cord blood beta clonotypes had fewer insertions, young adult naive repertoires showed a similar but weaker trend, and memory repertoires showed no such trend. In monozygotic twins, recombination models systematically underestimated out-of-frame TCR alpha sharing, but the models matched the sharing seen between unrelated individuals. Compared with coincidental sharing between unrelated individuals, out-of-frame TCR alpha sequences shared between twins had an excess of sequences with low generation probability. The excess sharing between twins in beta out-of-frame sequences was weaker because fewer shared sequences reduced the signal-to-noise ratio.

The same sample was also studied in work on yellow fever vaccine responses in identical twins. The second study reports: The T cell response to vaccination in identical twins was reported by the authors to appear partly convergent and partly personalized. Focusing on identical twins, the study followed the T cell clones that responded to the vaccine, and did so with precision.

The origin of this receptor is a woman younger than 30 in good health. Sequencing input: CD4+ T cells sorted from blood.

In nucleotide form, the sequence is TGCAGCGTTGAAGGCGGGGTCGAGCAGTACTTC. This yields the protein CSVEGGVEQYF. The rearranged segments are TRBV29-1 and TRBJ2-7; a tentative D match to TRBD2 spans 6 bases. The CDR3 numbers 11 residues from cysteine through phenylalanine. The sequence is cut down to CDR3 DNA, 33 bases in frame from base 1. From a lookup of the germline V gene, CDR1 and CDR2 are SQVTM and ANQGSEA. The trim is 1 base for V and 6 bases for J, with a gap of 7 bases between the germline ends.